This T cell receptor beta chain was sequenced in a study of blood T cell repertoires in COVID-19. Study overall: T cells, B-cell-depleted T cells, or PBMCs provided the cDNA or gDNA that served as material.

Original handling: Amplified reference gene primers provided the basis for estimating nucleated cell counts. The assay was immunoSEQ multiplex PCR, and TCRdb's table has in-frame clones only and misses some. That table furnishes V, J and clone size, whereas the DNA furnished D and trimming. Among about 35,000 clones, roughly 92% were seen once, and the ten largest hold 2% to 2.5%. The CDR3 has 15 amino acids. The germline V gene has CDR1 SGHKS and CDR2 YYEKEE (reference sequence). V was clipped by 5 bases and J by 4 bases; unmatched bases: 8. Specimen: peripheral blood. The clonotype was recovered from a man between 45 and 60 years old with active COVID-19. The chain carries TRBV5-5 and TRBJ1-5; 8 nucleotides line up with TRBD1. In nucleotides, the CDR3 is TGTGCCAGCAGTTTCACAGGGGGGGGAAATCAGCCCCAGCATTTT. Its protein is CASSFTGGGNQPQHF.